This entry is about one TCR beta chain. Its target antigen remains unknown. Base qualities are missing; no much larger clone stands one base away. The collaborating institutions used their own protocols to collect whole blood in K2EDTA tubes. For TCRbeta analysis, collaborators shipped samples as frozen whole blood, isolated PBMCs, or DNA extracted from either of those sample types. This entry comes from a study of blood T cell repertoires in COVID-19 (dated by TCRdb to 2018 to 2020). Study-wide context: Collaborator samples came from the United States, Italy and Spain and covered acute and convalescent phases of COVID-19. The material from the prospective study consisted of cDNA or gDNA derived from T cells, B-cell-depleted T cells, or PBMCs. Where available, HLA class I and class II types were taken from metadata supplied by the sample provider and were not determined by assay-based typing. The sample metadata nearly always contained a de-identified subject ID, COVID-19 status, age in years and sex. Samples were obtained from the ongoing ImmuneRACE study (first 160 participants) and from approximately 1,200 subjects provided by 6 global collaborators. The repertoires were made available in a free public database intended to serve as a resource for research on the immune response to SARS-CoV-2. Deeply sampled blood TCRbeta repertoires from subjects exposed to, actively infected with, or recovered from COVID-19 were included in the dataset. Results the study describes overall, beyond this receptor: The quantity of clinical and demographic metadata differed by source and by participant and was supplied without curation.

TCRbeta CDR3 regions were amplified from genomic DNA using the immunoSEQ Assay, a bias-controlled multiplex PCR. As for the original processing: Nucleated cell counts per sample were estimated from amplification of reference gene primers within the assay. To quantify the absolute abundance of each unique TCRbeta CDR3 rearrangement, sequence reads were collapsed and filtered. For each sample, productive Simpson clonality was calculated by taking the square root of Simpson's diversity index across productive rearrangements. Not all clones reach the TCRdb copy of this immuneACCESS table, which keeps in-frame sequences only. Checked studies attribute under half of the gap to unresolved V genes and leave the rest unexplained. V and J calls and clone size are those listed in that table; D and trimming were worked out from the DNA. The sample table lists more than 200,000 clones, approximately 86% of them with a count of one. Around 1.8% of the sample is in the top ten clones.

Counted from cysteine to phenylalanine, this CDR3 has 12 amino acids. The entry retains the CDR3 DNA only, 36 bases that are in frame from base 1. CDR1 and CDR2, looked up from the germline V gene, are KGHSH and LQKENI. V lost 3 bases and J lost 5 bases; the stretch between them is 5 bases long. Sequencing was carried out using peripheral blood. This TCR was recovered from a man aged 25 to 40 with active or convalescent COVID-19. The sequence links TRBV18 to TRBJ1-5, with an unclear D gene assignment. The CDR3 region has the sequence CASSPPDQPQHF. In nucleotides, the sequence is TGTGCCAGCTCACCCCCGGATCAGCCCCAGCATTTT.